This T cell receptor (beta chain) emerged from a study of blood T cell repertoires in COVID-19. Study information: Acute and convalescent COVID-19 specimens originated in the United States, Italy and Spain.

The ends lost 5 bases at V and 6 bases at J; junction bases unmatched: 4. There are 14 residues in the CDR3. CDR1 and CDR2 from the germline V gene are SGHNT and YENEEA. The method was immunoSEQ multiplex PCR; TCRdb's version includes in-frame clones alone and lacks a portion of them. The sample lists a few hundred thousand clones, approximately 89% occurring once. Those enrolled, adults aged about 18 to 89 years, came from 20 to 25 US areas. Self-reported history from a screening survey and questionnaire set each donor's cohort. The sample comprised PBMCs or T cells enriched from blood (not recorded which). The TCR was taken from a woman aged 40 to 50 with acute COVID-19. J is TRBJ1-3 and V is TRBV11-3; 10 bases fit TRBD1. CDR3 sequence (DNA): TGTGCCAGCAGCGCGGGACAGGGGCTAAACACCATATATTTT. This gives the protein CASSAGQGLNTIYF.